The 21 T cell receptor beta chains presented below share a single source sample, sequenced in a study of liver allograft versus peripheral blood T cells. Study at large: Recipients' peripheral blood served as the comparator for T cell receptor repertoires in transplanted livers.

TCRdb reprocessed the reads with MiXCR, giving one entry per CDR3 protein. The sample holds around 16,000 distinct CDR3 sequences, 20% to 25% seen once. These receptor sequences come from a human patient who had a liver transplant. Certain T cells may be donor cells from the graft.

This clonotype is termed medium-sized. The gene calls are TRBV6-1 and TRBJ2-1, with 9 positions matching TRBD1. The CDR3 sequence is 15 residues long. Trimming cost V 7 bases and J 2 bases; bases outside gene matches: 6. Germline V lookup: CDR1 MNHNS, CDR2 SASEGT. This CDR3 is CASTAGQGPYNEQFF. The CDR3 DNA reads as TGTGCCAGCACCGCGGGACAGGGCCCCTACAATGAGCAGTTCTTC.

This clonotype has more than one count but fewer than ten. The chain combines TRBV6-1 with TRBJ1-4; D uncertain. V lost 7 bases and J lost 2, with 11 bases in between. The CDR3 runs to 14 residues. Germline loops: CDR1 MNHNS, CDR2 SASEGT. CDR3 sequence (DNA): TGTGCCAGCATGATACAGATTACTAATGAAAAACTGTTTTTT. This sequence encodes CASMIQITNEKLFF.

The chain uses TRBV13 and TRBJ2-7; 9 nucleotides line up with TRBD2. The CDR3 has 15 residues. Germline lookup yields CDR1 PRHDT and CDR2 FYEKMQ (reference sequence). J was trimmed by 7 bases and V by 5 bases; bases with no gene match: 12. The DNA of the CDR3 is TGTGCCAGCAGCCCCCGGCGGGAGGGAAGAGAAGAGCAGTACTTC. Protein: CASSPRREGREEQYF.

This clonotype has just a few counts. The chain carries TRBV6-5 and TRBJ1-6; TRBD1 matches at 9 bases. Germline CDR1 is MNHEY and CDR2 is SVGAGI. With V trimmed by 5 bases and J by 6 bases, 8 bases remained unmatched. This CDR3 comprises 16 residues. CDR3 protein: CASSQNLGQGNSPLHF. The DNA of the CDR3 is TGTGCCAGCAGTCAAAATCTGGGACAGGGTAATTCACCCCTCCACTTT.

This clonotype was counted at least ten times. CDR3 nucleotide sequence: TGTGCCAGCAGCCGGGACCTTACTAACTATGGCTACACCTTC. Translating it yields CASSRDLTNYGYTF. The V call is TRBV28, the J call TRBJ1-2; D might be TRBD1 (5 bases). CDR1 MDHEN and CDR2 SYDVKM come from the germline V gene. The ends were cut back, 6 bases at V and 0 bases at J, with 11 bases in the middle. This CDR3 has 14 residues.

The CDR3 reads CASSSGPEVAEQFF. The CDR3 DNA is TGTGCCAGCAGCTCGGGGCCCGAGGTAGCCGAGCAGTTCTTC. This chain joins TRBV7-2 and TRBJ2-1, with D perhaps given as TRBD1 or TRBD2 (5 bases each). The CDR3 contains 14 residues. The germline V gene encodes CDR1 SGHTA and CDR2 FQGNSA. With 4 bases removed from V and 10 bases from J, the gap between germline ends came to 17 bases.

This clonotype was observed a few times. This rearrangement joins TRBV19 to TRBJ1-2; no clear D gene. This CDR3 is 13 amino acids long. V lost 6 bases and J 2 bases, leaving 10 bases between the germline ends. Looked up from germline, CDR1 is LNHDA and CDR2 is SQIVND (reference sequence). The CDR3 bases are TGTGCCAGTAGAAGAGGACGAAACTATGGCTACACCTTC. Its translation: CASRRGRNYGYTF.

This clonotype was found a few times. The chain carries TRBV19 and TRBJ1-5; no firm D call. Germline lookup yields CDR1 LNHDA and CDR2 SQIVND (reference sequence). V lost 6 bases and J lost 0, with 9 bases in between. CDR3 length equals 14 residues. This CDR3 reads CASSERLSNQPQHF. The CDR3 DNA sequence: TGTGCCAGTAGCGAGAGGCTTAGCAATCAGCCCCAGCATTTT.

This chain links TRBV6-5 with TRBJ1-1, with 11 nucleotides matching TRBD1. The CDR3 extends over 19 amino acids. Germline values: CDR1 MNHEY, CDR2 SVGAGI. Trimming at V came to 0 bases and at J to 10 bases, leaving 19 bases not matched to a gene. The CDR3 sequence: CASSYSRTRDRGIQRRAFF. CDR3 coding DNA: TGTGCCAGCAGTTACTCGCGAACTCGGGACAGGGGGATCCAAAGGCGAGCTTTCTTT.

This clonotype was picked up many times. V and J are TRBV6-1 and TRBJ2-2; D gene unclear. The CDR3 length is 16 residues. Germline V gives CDR1 MNHNS, CDR2 SASEGT. The V end was cut by 0 bases, the J end by 2 bases, with 10 bases between. The chain's CDR3 is CASSEALWGNTGELFF. The DNA for the CDR3 is TGTGCCAGCAGTGAAGCGTTGTGGGGAAACACCGGGGAGCTGTTTTTT.

At least ten counts were recorded for this clonotype. The rearrangement joins TRBV19 to TRBJ2-1; no clear D gene. Trimming left V 1 base short and J 4 bases short, with 5 bases between. The CDR3 is made up of 13 amino acids. Germline CDR1 LNHDA, CDR2 SQIVND (reference sequence). Written as DNA, the CDR3 is TGTGCCAGTAGTATAGCACTGTACAATGAGCAGTTCTTC. Protein sequence: CASSIALYNEQFF.

The chain is built from TRBV20-1 and TRBJ2-5, with 8 bases matching TRBD2. Germline CDR1 is DFQATT and CDR2 is SNEGSKA (reference sequence). CDR3 length: 13 amino acids. With 6 bases clipped from V and 5 bases from J, the junction kept 8 bases outside the gene matches. CDR3 sequence reads: CSAPGLGSETQYF. DNA of the CDR3: TGCAGTGCCCCGGGACTAGGATCCGAGACCCAGTACTTC.

This clonotype was counted ten times or more. V gene TRBV18 combines with J gene TRBJ1-2; D possibly corresponds to TRBD1 (5 bases). V was pared by 3 bases and J by 8 bases, with 19 bases between. CDR1 and CDR2 (germline): KGHSH, LQKENI. CDR3 length: 15 residues. The CDR3 DNA follows: TGTGCCAGCTCACCTTTGGCTGACAGTTCAGAAGGCTACACCTTC. Translation: CASSPLADSSEGYTF. Variable domain in full (rest from reference TRBV18 and TRBJ1-2): NAGVMQNPRHLVRRRGQEARLRCSPMKGHSHVYWYRQLPEEGLKFMVYLQKENIIDESGMPKERFSAEFPKEGPSILRIQQVVRGDSAAYFCASSPLADSSEGYTFGSGTRLTVV.

This clonotype was seen ten or more times. The chain employs TRBV5-4 and TRBJ2-2, with a possible D match to TRBD2 (7 bases). Per the germline V gene, CDR1 is SGHNT and CDR2 is YYREEE (reference sequence). V was pared by 4 bases and J by 1 base, with 14 bases between. CDR3 length equals 16 residues. CDR3 coding DNA: TGTGCCAGCAGCCTGGGGGGCGGGGGGAACACCGGGGAGCTGTTTTTT. Encoded protein: CASSLGGGGNTGELFF.

This clonotype was counted a few times. The chain couples TRBV7-9 to TRBJ2-1; D remains ambiguous. Germline V lookup: CDR1 SEHNR, CDR2 FQNEAQ (reference sequence). The germline V and J ends were trimmed by 1 base and 9 bases, with 4 bases remaining between them. The CDR3 is made up of 11 amino acids. The CDR3, as DNA: TGTGCCAGCAGCTTAGGGGTTGAGCAGTTCTTC. It yields the protein CASSLGVEQFF.

In the case of this clonotype: No DNA is shown, since the ends of the CDR3 on it are uncertain; the CDR3 is the one TCRdb lists. V is TRBV7-5 and J is TRBJ1-2; the table's D call of TRBD1 was not tested on the DNA. TRBV7-5 is a pseudogene. The CDR3 spans 17 residues, counting both ends. The CDR3 is CISVPEARPGQNYGYTF.

Turning to this clonotype: A much bigger clone sits one base away, suggesting this may be a read error. The CDR3 coding sequence is TGTGCCACCAGCAACTGGGGGAGTCTGAACACTGAAGCTTTCTTT. As protein: CATSNWGSLNTEAFF. The chain uses TRBV15 and TRBJ1-1; D may be TRBD1 (5 bases). Per germline, CDR1 LNHNV and CDR2 YYDKDF (reference sequence). V gave up 4 bases and J gave up 0 bases, with 12 bases separating them. The CDR3 has 15 residues. Drawing the rest from reference TRBV15 and TRBJ1-1, the complete variable domain is DAMVIQNPRYQVTQFGKPVTLSCSQTLNHNVMYWYQQKSSQAPKLLFHYYDKDFNNEADTPDNFQSRRPNTSFCFLDIRSPGLGDTAMYLCATSNWGSLNTEAFFGQGTRLTVV.

By sample fraction, this clonotype is medium-sized. The chain combines TRBV24-1 with TRBJ2-2, with 16 bases matching TRBD2. Germline CDR1 KGHDR, CDR2 SFDVKD. The ends lost 2 bases at V and 10 bases at J; junction bases unmatched: 3. CDR3 length: 16 residues. CDR3 in DNA: TGTGCCACCAGTGATTCCGGGACTAGCGGGGGGGTGGAGCTGTTTTTT. Its protein is CATSDSGTSGGVELFF.

The V gene is TRBV18, the J gene TRBJ1-1; possibly TRBD1 for D (6 bases). V was cut by 3 bases and J by 5 bases, with 19 bases left in between. Germline lookup yields CDR1 KGHSH and CDR2 LQKENI. This CDR3 is 16 amino acids long. The CDR3 reads CASSPLYSGEGTEAFF. In DNA, the CDR3 is TGTGCCAGCTCACCTCTGTACTCAGGGGAGGGTACTGAAGCTTTCTTT.

The genes are TRBV7-2 and TRBJ2-3; 13 positions match TRBD2. Germline CDR1 reads SGHTA; CDR2 reads FQGNSA. CDR3 length: 19 residues. With 0 bases clipped from V and 11 bases from J, the junction kept 17 bases outside the gene matches. The CDR3 coding sequence is TGTGCCAGCAGCTTAGCGGGGGGGACTAGCGGGGAGGGCTTATCTGGGCAGTATTTT. This encodes CASSLAGGTSGEGLSGQYF.

The chain combines TRBV6-6 with TRBJ1-2; 7 bases are shared with TRBD1. This CDR3 has 18 residues. Losses at the gene ends were 6 bases for V and 1 base for J; bases not matched to a gene: 17. The germline CDR1 and CDR2 sequences are MNHNY and SVGAGI (reference sequence). CDR3 protein: CASRHTRDSYTNNYGYTF. The CDR3 coding sequence is TGTGCCAGCAGACACACCCGGGACAGCTACACCAATAACTATGGCTACACCTTC.